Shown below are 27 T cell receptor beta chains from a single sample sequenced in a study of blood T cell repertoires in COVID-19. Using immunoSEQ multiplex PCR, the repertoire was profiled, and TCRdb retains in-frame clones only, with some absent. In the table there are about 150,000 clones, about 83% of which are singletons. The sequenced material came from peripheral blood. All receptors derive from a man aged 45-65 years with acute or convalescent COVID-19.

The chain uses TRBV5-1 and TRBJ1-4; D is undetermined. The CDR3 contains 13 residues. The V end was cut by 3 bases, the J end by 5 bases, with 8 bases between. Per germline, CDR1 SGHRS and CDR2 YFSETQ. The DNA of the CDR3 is TGCGCCAGCAGCTCCACAGAAAATGAAAAACTGTTTTTT. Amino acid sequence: CASSSTENEKLFF.

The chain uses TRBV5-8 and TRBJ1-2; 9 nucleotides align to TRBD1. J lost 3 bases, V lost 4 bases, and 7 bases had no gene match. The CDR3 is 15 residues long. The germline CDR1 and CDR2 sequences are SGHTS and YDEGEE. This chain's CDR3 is CASSSWDREYYGYTF. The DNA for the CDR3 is TGTGCCAGCAGCAGCTGGGACAGGGAGTACTATGGCTACACCTTC.

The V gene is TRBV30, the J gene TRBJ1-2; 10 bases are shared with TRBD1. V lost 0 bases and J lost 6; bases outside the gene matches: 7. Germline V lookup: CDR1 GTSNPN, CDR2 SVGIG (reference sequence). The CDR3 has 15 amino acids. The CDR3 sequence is CAWSVTGTGVHGYTF. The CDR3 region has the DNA TGTGCCTGGAGTGTTACCGGGACAGGGGTGCATGGCTACACCTTC.

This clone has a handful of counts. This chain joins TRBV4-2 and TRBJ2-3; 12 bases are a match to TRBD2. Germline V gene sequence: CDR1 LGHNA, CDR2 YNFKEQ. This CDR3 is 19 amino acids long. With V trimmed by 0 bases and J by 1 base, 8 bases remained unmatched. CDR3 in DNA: TGTGCCAGCAGCCAAGAGGCTAGCGGGGGGGTGTTCGGCACAGATACGCAGTATTTT. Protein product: CASSQEASGGVFGTDTQYF.

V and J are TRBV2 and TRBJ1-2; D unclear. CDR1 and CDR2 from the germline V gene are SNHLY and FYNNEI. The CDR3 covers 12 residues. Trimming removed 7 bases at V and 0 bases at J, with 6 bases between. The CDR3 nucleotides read TGTGCCAGCAAGAGGGCTAACTATGGCTACACCTTC. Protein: CASKRANYGYTF.

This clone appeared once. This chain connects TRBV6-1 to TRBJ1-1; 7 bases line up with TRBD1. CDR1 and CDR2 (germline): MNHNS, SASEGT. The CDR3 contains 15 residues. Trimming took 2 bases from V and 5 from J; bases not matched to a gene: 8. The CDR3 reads CASSEHRTGVTEAFF. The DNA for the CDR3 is TGTGCCAGCAGTGAACATAGGACAGGCGTAACTGAAGCTTTCTTT.

The CDR3, as DNA: TGTGCCAGCAGCAAGGTAGGGGGACAGGAGACCTACGAGCAGTACGTC. It is translated as CASSKVGGQETYEQYV. The genes are TRBV21-1 and TRBJ2-7; TRBD1, as called in the table, went unchecked against the DNA. TRBV21-1 is deemed a pseudogene. The CDR3 runs to 16 residues.

The CDR3, as DNA: TGTGCCAGTAGTATTCTTTTGCCCCTCGACCGGGGGGAATTAGTCTATGGCTACACCTTC. It translates to CASSILLPLDRGELVYGYTF. The chain is built from TRBV19 and TRBJ1-2; a possible D gene is TRBD1 (5 bases). V lost 3 bases and J lost 4, with 30 bases in between. The germline V gene encodes CDR1 LNHDA and CDR2 SQIVND (reference sequence). CDR3 length: 20 amino acids.

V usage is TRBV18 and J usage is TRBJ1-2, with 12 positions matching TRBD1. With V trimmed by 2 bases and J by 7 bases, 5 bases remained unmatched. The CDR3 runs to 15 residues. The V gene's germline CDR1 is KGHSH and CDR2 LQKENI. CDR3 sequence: CASSPGTGGVAGYTF. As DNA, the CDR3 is TGTGCCAGCTCACCAGGGACAGGGGGCGTCGCTGGCTACACCTTC.

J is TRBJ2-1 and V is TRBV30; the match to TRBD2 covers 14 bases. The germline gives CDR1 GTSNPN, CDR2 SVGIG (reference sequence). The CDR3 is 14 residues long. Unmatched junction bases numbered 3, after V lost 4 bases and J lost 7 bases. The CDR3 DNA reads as TGTGCCTGGACCCGGACTAGCGGGAGGAATGAGCAGTTCTTC. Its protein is CAWTRTSGRNEQFF.

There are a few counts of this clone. CDR3 nucleotide sequence: TGTGCCAGCAGCCTTAGTTGGGGGCAGGTTGGCTACACCTTC. This encodes CASSLSWGQVGYTF. The gene calls are TRBV5-8 and TRBJ1-2; weak D call: TRBD1 (6 bases). The germline CDR1 and CDR2 sequences are SGHTS and YDEGEE. V was clipped by 4 bases and J by 7 bases, with 17 bases between them. This CDR3 is built from 14 residues.

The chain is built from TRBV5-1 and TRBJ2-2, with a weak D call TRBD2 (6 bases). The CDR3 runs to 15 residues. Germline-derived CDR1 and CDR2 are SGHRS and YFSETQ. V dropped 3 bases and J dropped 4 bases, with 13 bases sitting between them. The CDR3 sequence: CASSWEAAPTGELFF. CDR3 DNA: TGCGCCAGCAGCTGGGAGGCAGCGCCCACCGGGGAGCTGTTTTTT.

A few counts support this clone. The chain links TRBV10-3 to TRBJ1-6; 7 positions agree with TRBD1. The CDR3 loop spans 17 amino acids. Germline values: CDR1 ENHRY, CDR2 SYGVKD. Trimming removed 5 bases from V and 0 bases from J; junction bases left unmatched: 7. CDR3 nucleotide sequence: TGTGCCATCAGTTCCCGACAGGGCGACTCCTATAATTCACCCCTCCACTTT. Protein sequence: CAISSRQGDSYNSPLHF.

CDR3 in amino acids: CASSLSPSGGSYNEQFF. The CDR3 DNA sequence: TGTGCCAGCAGTTTATCTCCTAGCGGGGGGTCCTACAATGAGCAGTTCTTC. This rearrangement joins TRBV28 to TRBJ2-1, with 11 bases matching TRBD2. This CDR3 has 17 residues. The V segment lost 1 base and the J segment 1 base; nucleotides outside the gene matches: 3. Germline lookup yields CDR1 MDHEN and CDR2 SYDVKM.

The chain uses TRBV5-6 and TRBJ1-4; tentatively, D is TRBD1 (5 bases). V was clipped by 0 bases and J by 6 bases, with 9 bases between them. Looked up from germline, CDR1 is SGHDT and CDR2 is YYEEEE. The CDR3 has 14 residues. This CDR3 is CASSLVGVDEKLFF. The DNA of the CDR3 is TGTGCCAGCAGCTTGGTAGGGGTTGATGAAAAACTGTTTTTT. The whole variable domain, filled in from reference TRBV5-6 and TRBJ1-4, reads DAGVTQSPTHLIKTRGQQVTLRCSPKSGHDTVSWYQQALGQGPQFIFQYYEEEERQRGNFPDRFSGHQFPNYSSELNVNALLLGDSALYLCASSLVGVDEKLFFGSGTQLSVL.

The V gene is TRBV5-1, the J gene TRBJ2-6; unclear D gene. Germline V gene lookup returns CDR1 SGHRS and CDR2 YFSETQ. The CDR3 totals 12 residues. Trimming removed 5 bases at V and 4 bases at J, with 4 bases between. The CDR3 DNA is TGCGCCAGCAGAGAGGGGGCCAACGTCCTGACTTTC. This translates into CASREGANVLTF. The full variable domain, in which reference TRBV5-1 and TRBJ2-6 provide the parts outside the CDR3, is KAGVTQTPRYLIKTRGQQVTLSCSPISGHRSVSWYQQTPGQGLQFLFEYFSETQRNKGNFPGRFSGRQFSNSRSEMNVSTLELGDSALYLCASREGANVLTFGAGSRLTVL.

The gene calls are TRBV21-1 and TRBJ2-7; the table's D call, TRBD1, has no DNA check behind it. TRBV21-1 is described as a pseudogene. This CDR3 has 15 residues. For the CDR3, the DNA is TGTGCCAGCAGCAAGGACAACACAGGGATCTACGAGCAGTACTTC. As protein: CASSKDNTGIYEQYF.

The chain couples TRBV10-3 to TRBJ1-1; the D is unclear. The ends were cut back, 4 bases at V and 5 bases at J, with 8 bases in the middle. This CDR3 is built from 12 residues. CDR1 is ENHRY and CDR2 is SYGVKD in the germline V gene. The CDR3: CAISVEGTEAFF. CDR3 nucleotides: TGTGCCATCAGTGTCGAGGGAACTGAAGCTTTCTTT.

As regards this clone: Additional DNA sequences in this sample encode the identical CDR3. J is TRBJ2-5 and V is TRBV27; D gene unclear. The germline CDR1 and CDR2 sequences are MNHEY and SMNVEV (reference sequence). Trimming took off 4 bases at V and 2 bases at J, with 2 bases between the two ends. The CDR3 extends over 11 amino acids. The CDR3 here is CASSSQETQYF. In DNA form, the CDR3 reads TGTGCCAGCAGTTCACAAGAGACCCAGTACTTC.

CDR3 nucleotides: TGTGCCAGCAGCACGTACGGGGGGAGCGATGAAAAACTGTTTTTT. Translation gives CASSTYGGSDEKLFF. The chain employs TRBV11-2 and TRBJ1-4, with D possibly matching TRBD1 (5 bases). Germline V gives CDR1 SGHAT, CDR2 FQNNGV. This CDR3 is built from 15 residues. Deletions cut 5 bases from V and 6 bases from J, with 16 bases between.

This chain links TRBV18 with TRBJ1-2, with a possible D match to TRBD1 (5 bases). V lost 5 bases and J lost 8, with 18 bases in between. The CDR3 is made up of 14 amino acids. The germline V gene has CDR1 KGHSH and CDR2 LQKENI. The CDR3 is CASSTGLTAGGYTF. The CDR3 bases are TGTGCCAGCTCAACGGGACTGACGGCCGGCGGCTACACCTTC.

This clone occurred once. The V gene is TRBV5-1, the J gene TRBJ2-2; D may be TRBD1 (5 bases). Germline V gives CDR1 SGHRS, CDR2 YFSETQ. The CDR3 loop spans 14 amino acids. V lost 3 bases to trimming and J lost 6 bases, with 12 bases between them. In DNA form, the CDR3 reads TGCGCCAGCAGCTCCAACCAGGGTTCCGGGGAGCTGTTTTTT. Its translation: CASSSNQGSGELFF.

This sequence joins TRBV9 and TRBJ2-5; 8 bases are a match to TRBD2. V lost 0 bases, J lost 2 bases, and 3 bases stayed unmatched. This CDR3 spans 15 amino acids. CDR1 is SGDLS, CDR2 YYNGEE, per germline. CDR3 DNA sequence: TGTGCCAGCAGCGTAGCGGCGGGGGGTCAAGAGACCCAGTACTTC. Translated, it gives CASSVAAGGQETQYF. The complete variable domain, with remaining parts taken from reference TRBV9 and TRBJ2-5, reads DSGVTQTPKHLITATGQRVTLRCSPRSGDLSVYWYQQSLDQGLQFLIQYYNGEERAKGNILERFSAQQFPDLHSELNLSSLELGDSALYFCASSVAAGGQETQYFGPGTRLLVL.

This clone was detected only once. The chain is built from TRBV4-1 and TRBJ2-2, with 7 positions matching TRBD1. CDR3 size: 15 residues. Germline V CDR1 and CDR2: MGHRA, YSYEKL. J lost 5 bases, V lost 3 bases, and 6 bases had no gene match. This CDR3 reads CASSHNKQGTGELFF. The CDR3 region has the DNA TGCGCCAGCAGCCACAACAAACAGGGGACCGGGGAGCTGTTTTTT.

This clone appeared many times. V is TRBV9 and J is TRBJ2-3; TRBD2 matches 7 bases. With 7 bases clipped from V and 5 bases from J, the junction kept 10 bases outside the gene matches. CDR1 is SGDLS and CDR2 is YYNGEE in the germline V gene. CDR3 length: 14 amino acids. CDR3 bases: TGTGCCAGCGGGGACCCCCGGGGGGAAGATACGCAGTATTTT. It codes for CASGDPRGEDTQYF. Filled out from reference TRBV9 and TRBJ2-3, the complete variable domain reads DSGVTQTPKHLITATGQRVTLRCSPRSGDLSVYWYQQSLDQGLQFLIQYYNGEERAKGNILERFSAQQFPDLHSELNLSSLELGDSALYFCASGDPRGEDTQYFGPGTRLTVL.

The CDR3 sequence: CASSVGTGTEAFF. CDR3 bases: TGTGCCAGCAGTGTGGGGACAGGGACTGAAGCTTTCTTT. This rearrangement joins TRBV2 to TRBJ1-1, with TRBD1 matching 9 bases. This CDR3 is 13 amino acids long. J gave up 5 bases and V 4 bases, and 2 bases lay outside the gene matches. In germline, CDR1 is SNHLY, CDR2 FYNNEI.

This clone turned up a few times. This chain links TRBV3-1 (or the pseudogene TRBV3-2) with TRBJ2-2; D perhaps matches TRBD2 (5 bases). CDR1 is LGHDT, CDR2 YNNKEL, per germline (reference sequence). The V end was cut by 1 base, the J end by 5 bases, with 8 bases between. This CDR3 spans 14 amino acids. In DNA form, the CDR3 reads TGTGCCAGCAGCCAAGGTCGGGGAACCGGGGAGCTGTTTTTT. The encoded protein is CASSQGRGTGELFF.